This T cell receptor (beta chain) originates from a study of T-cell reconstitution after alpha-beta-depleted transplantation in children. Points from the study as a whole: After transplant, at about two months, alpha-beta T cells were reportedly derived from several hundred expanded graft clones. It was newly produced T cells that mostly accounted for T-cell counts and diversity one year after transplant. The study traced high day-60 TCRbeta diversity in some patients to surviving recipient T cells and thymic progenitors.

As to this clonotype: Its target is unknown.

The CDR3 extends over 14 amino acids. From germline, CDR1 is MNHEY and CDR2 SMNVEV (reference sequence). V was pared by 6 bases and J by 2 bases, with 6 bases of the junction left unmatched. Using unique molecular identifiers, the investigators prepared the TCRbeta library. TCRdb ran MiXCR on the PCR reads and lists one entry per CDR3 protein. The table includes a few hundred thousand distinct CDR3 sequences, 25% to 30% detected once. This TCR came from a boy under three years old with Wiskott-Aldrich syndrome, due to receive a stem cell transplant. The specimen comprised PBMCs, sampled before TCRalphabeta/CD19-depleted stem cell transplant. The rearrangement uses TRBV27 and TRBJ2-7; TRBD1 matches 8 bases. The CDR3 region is CASRSGTGPYEQYF. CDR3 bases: TGTGCCAGCAGGTCCGGGACAGGACCCTACGAGCAGTACTTC.